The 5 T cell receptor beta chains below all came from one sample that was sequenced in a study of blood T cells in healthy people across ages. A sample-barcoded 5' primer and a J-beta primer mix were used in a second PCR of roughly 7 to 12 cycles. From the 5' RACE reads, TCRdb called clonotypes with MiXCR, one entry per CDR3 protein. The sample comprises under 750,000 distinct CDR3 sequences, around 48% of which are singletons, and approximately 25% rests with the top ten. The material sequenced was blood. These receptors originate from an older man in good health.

The CDR3 DNA reads TGTGCCAGCAGCTTAGGGTTTTACAGGACAAACTACAATGAGCAGTTCTTC. This sequence encodes CASSLGFYRTNYNEQFF. The chain is built from TRBV7-2 and TRBJ2-1; TRBD1 might be the D (5 bases). Germline CDR1 SGHTA, CDR2 FQGNSA. The germline V and J ends were trimmed by 1 base and 3 bases, with 16 bases remaining between them. CDR3 size: 17 residues. Supplemented by reference TRBV7-2 and TRBJ2-1, the full variable domain reads GAGVSQSPSNKVTEKGKDVELRCDPISGHTALYWYRQSLGQGLEFLIYFQGNSAPDKSGLPSDRFSAERTGGSVSTLTIQRTQQEDSAVYLCASSLGFYRTNYNEQFFGPGTRLTVL.

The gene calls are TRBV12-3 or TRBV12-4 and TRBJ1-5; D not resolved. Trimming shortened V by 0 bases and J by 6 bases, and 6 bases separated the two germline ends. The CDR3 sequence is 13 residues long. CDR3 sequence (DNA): TGTGCCAGCAGTTTAGCGGTCAGTCAGCCCCAGCATTTT. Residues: CASSLAVSQPQHF.

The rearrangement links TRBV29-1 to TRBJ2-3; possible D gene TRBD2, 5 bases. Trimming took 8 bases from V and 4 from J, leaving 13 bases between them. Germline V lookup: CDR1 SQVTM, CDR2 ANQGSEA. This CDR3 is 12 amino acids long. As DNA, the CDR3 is TGCAGCATAATGGACGGGGCAGATACGCAGTATTTT. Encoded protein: CSIMDGADTQYF.

CDR3 amino acids: CASSPGQGGVSYEQYF. The CDR3 DNA is TGTGCCAGCAGCCCGGGACAGGGGGGAGTGTCCTACGAGCAGTACTTC. J is TRBJ2-7 and V is TRBV27, with TRBD1 identical over 11 bases. In germline, CDR1 is MNHEY, CDR2 SMNVEV (reference sequence). This CDR3 is 16 amino acids long. V lost 6 bases, J lost 1 base, and 8 bases stayed unmatched.

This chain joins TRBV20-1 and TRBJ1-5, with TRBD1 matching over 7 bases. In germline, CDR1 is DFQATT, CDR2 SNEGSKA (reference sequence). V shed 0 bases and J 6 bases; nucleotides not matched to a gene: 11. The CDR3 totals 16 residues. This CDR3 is CSARDSGTASVQPQHF. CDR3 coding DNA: TGCAGTGCTAGAGACAGTGGGACAGCGTCCGTTCAGCCCCAGCATTTT.